This passage covers 5 T cell receptor beta chains from one sample sequenced in a study of CD8+ T cells in alopecia areata. In each case, RNA was isolated and then reverse transcribed into cDNA as the sequencing template. Sequencing was performed with immunoSEQ multiplex PCR; in TCRdb, only in-frame clones are kept and a portion is missing. The sample has hundreds of thousands of clones, roughly two thirds seen once; the top ten hold roughly 1.2%. Sequencing used CD4+ T cells sorted from blood, obtained at week 0. The receptors derive from a human donor with alopecia areata.

The V and J genes are TRBV29-1 and TRBJ2-7; 10 positions agree with TRBD1. Germline trimming cut 3 bases from V and 6 bases from J; bases unmatched to any gene: 2. The CDR3 totals 12 residues. Germline values: CDR1 SQVTM, CDR2 ANQGSEA. The CDR3 is CSVEGTGVEQYF. CDR3 nucleotide sequence: TGCAGCGTTGAGGGGACAGGGGTCGAGCAGTACTTC.

This chain connects TRBV5-1 to TRBJ2-7; 8 nucleotides line up with TRBD1. The V gene's germline CDR1 is SGHRS and CDR2 YFSETQ. Losses at the gene ends were 4 bases for V and 7 bases for J; bases not matched to a gene: 16. This CDR3 has 16 residues. The CDR3 sequence: CASSTGTNRGRIEQYF. The CDR3 DNA is TGCGCCAGCAGCACCGGGACGAACAGGGGGAGGATAGAGCAGTACTTC.

The genes are TRBV23-1 and TRBJ2-1; 11 nucleotides agree with TRBD2. TRBV23-1 is flagged as an ORF with uncertain function. The CDR3 is 20 residues long. J gave up 0 bases and V 4 bases, and 14 bases lay outside the gene matches. In DNA, the CDR3 is TGCGCCAGCAGTCCCACGAAAACTAGCGGGGGTCTAAGCTCCTACAATGAGCAGTTCTTC. Translated: CASSPTKTSGGLSSYNEQFF.

This rearrangement joins TRBV30 to TRBJ2-1, with 8 positions matching TRBD1. The CDR3 covers 15 residues. The J segment lost 6 bases and the V segment lost 3 bases, leaving 10 bases of the junction unmatched. Germline assignment: CDR1 GTSNPN and CDR2 SVGIG (reference sequence). CDR3 DNA: TGTGCCTGGAGAAGGGAGACAGGGGCCTCCAATGAGCAGTTCTTC. The encoded protein is CAWRRETGASNEQFF.

This clone appeared a single time. The chain couples TRBV5-1 to TRBJ1-5; 7 bases align to TRBD1. The CDR3 has 15 residues. Germline V CDR1 and CDR2: SGHRS, YFSETQ. The J segment lost 1 base and the V segment lost 0 bases, leaving 1 base of the junction unmatched. Here the CDR3 DNA reads TGCGCCAGCAGCTTGGACAGGGGAAGCAATCAGCCCCAGCATTTT. Its protein is CASSLDRGSNQPQHF.